Each of the 10 T cell receptor beta chains below was sequenced from the same sample in a study of T cells after yellow fever vaccination. TCRdb called the 5' RACE reads again in MiXCR, with one record for every CDR3 protein. The repertoire holds about 360,000 distinct CDR3 sequences, over 5% seen once, with roughly 15% in the top ten. The specimen comprised PBMCs, sampled 5 days after the yellow fever booster vaccination. Every receptor here comes from a man aged 25 to 40 who received the YFV17D yellow fever vaccine.

The J gene is TRBJ2-3, the V gene TRBV5-1; D gene ambiguous. Trimming stripped 0 bases from V and 0 bases from J, with 14 bases between. CDR1 and CDR2 (germline): SGHRS, YFSETQ. The CDR3 extends over 17 amino acids. DNA of the CDR3: TGCGCCAGCAGCTTGGACTATTCTACAACTAGCACAGATACGCAGTATTTT. Translation: CASSLDYSTTSTDTQYF.

This clonotype has a handful of counts. The J gene is TRBJ1-4, the V gene TRBV3-1; maybe TRBD1 (5 bases). V lost 2 bases and J lost 5, with 9 bases in between. Looked up from germline, CDR1 is LGHDT and CDR2 is YNNKEL (reference sequence). The CDR3 is 14 amino acids. The CDR3 protein is CASSQQGDNEKLFF. The CDR3 DNA is TGTGCCAGCAGCCAACAGGGAGACAATGAAAAACTGTTTTTT.

This clonotype appeared many times. The rearrangement uses TRBV6-2 or TRBV6-3 and TRBJ2-5; TRBD1 might be the D (5 bases). The CDR3 contains 12 residues. V was shortened by 6 bases and J by 5 bases, with 10 bases between the two germline ends. From germline, CDR1 is MNHEY and CDR2 SVGEGT. In DNA, the CDR3 is TGTGCCAGCAGATCAGGGCGGGAGACCCAGTACTTC. Protein: CASRSGRETQYF.

This clonotype came up a few times. The CDR3 loop is CAWSQGTSGVSYEQYF. The CDR3 DNA reads as TGTGCCTGGAGTCAGGGGACTAGCGGGGTCTCCTACGAGCAGTACTTC. This chain joins TRBV30 and TRBJ2-7; 13 nucleotides align to TRBD2. CDR3 length equals 16 residues. V shed 2 bases and J 0 bases; nucleotides not matched to a gene: 4. Germline V gives CDR1 GTSNPN, CDR2 SVGIG (reference sequence).

This rearrangement joins TRBV2 to TRBJ2-7; possible D gene TRBD1, 6 bases. The germline V gene encodes CDR1 SNHLY and CDR2 FYNNEI. V gave up 10 bases and J gave up 3 bases, with 16 bases separating them. The CDR3 spans 13 residues. The DNA of the CDR3 is TGTGCCACTCACAGGGATCAGAACTACGAGCAGTACTTC. Amino acid sequence: CATHRDQNYEQYF.

This clonotype was observed many times. This chain joins TRBV12-3 or TRBV12-4 and TRBJ2-4, with D unresolved. Trimming took 6 bases from V and 8 from J, leaving 8 bases between them. The CDR3 is made up of 11 amino acids. The CDR3 DNA reads as TGTGCCAGCAGCAACTTTCACATTCAGTACTTC. This gives the protein CASSNFHIQYF.

This clonotype has more than one count but fewer than ten. The V call is TRBV20-1, the J call TRBJ2-1; 12 bases are a match to TRBD1. The J segment lost 9 bases and the V segment lost 0 bases, leaving 9 bases of the junction unmatched. Germline V gene data show CDR1 as DFQATT and CDR2 as SNEGSKA (reference sequence). The CDR3 contains 16 residues. DNA for the CDR3: TGCAGTGCTAGAGATTTCGCGGGACAGGGGGCTGGTGAGCAGTTCTTC. It encodes CSARDFAGQGAGEQFF.

This clonotype was observed at least ten times. V is TRBV5-5 and J is TRBJ1-3; unclear D gene. The germline V gene has CDR1 SGHKS and CDR2 YYEKEE (reference sequence). V was shortened by 0 bases and J by 0 bases, with 4 bases between the two germline ends. This CDR3 contains 14 residues. CDR3 DNA sequence: TGTGCCAGCAGCTTGGTTAGCTCTGGAAACACCATATATTTT. Protein sequence: CASSLVSSGNTIYF.

This chain connects TRBV12-3 or TRBV12-4 to TRBJ2-3; D gene uncertain. The germline V and J ends were trimmed by 2 bases and 4 bases, with 7 bases remaining between them. CDR3 length equals 13 residues. CDR3 nucleotide sequence: TGTGCCAGCAGTTTAAGGGTCCCAGATACGCAGTATTTT. Translation: CASSLRVPDTQYF.

The chain links TRBV6-1 to TRBJ1-2, with D possibly being TRBD1 (6 bases). With 1 base removed from V and 4 bases from J, the gap between germline ends came to 7 bases. CDR1 is MNHNS, CDR2 SASEGT, per germline. This CDR3 is built from 13 residues. Here the CDR3 reads CASSEGTVYGYTF. In DNA, the CDR3 is TGTGCCAGCAGTGAAGGGACAGTCTATGGCTACACCTTC.